This T cell receptor (beta chain) was recorded in a study of beta chain features in type 1 diabetes (dated by TCRdb to about 2018). Some background on the complete study: No differences in mean age, gender distribution, total cell number or subset yield were found between patients and healthy donors. A total of roughly 98,000,000 sorted cells were examined across all samples, and a strong correlation was observed between cell number per subset and RNA yield. In the study, recently diagnosed type 1 diabetes patients and matched healthy donors were compared on the TCRB repertoires of their sorted circulating CD4+ T cell subsets. Naive and central memory subsets were obtained from all 30 or so donors, but regulatory and stem cell-like memory subsets were isolated from only 8 patients and roughly eight healthy donors.

Each donor gave one peripheral blood draw, approximately 120 mL on average, collected into heparinised tubes. Using a panel that included CD45RO, CCR7, CD25, CD127, CD95 and CD27, naive, central memory, regulatory and stem cell-like memory CD4+ T cells were sorted on a BD FACSAria II. A purity above 98% was achieved for all sorted populations. PBMCs were isolated right away by Lymphoprep density gradient centrifugation and were stained directly, without culture. To minimize batch effects, samples were stained and sorted in pairs, one healthy donor with one patient per experiment. This clone was observed a few times. The antigen this receptor binds is unknown. No much larger clone exists at a distance of one base, and base qualities are not known. What the research found in general, with its limitations: Because cDNA was sequenced instead of genomic DNA, activated cells with high expression could be over-represented, although the groups did not differ in activation or CD3 levels. A moderate but significant shortening of TCRB CDR3 length was observed in type 1 diabetes patients in all four CD4+ subsets. The naive, central memory and regulatory TCRB repertoires appeared to resemble one another more closely among patients than among healthy donors. Because the HLA sub-analyses included only small numbers of individuals, any influence of HLA type on TCRB rearrangement was left unresolved. Patients with type 1 diabetes made fewer insertions and deleted more nucleotides at VDJ recombination sites, implying thymic rearrangement abnormalities. Shorter templates might have been favored by PCR, but patient and control samples were amplified and corrected together, so both groups would have been affected equally by any skew.

Trimming takes 2 bases from V and 10 bases from J, and the germline ends sit 12 bases apart. CDR1 and CDR2 are drawn from the germline V gene: SGHDN, FVKESK. The CDR3 has 12 amino acids, counting the end cysteine and phenylalanine. The kept DNA is CDR3 alone, 36 bases in frame from the first base. The High Capacity cDNA Reverse Transcription Kit was used to reverse transcribe all of the isolated RNA, meaning that expressed TCRB transcripts were what got sequenced. Deep immunoSEQ sequencing was applied to naive, central memory and regulatory T cell samples, giving an average of around 4 million total reads per sample. Sorted cells were lysed in RLT buffer and RNA was extracted with DNase-treated RNeasy Micro or Mini kits, depending on cell number. To prevent cross-contamination, each cell subset was processed individually, whereas patient and healthy donor samples were processed jointly. Using the immunoSEQ multiplex PCR, TCRB sequences were amplified from cDNA into 87-bp fragments spanning the CDR3 region. The amplicons were sequenced using the Illumina HiSeq platform. Per the authors' processing: PCR bias was computationally corrected using synthetic template baselines, reads within Hamming distance 2 were collapsed, and singletons that could not be merged were discarded. Reads were aligned to IMGT to assign V, D and J genes, CDR3 length, and insertions or deletions at six rearrangement sites. Clonotype counts were normalized to sorted cell number within each subset before computing true diversity and Gini coefficients with the tcR R package. Repertoire sharing was quantified using the overlap coefficient calculated on TCRB nucleotide sequences. As a proxy for the pre-selection repertoire, out-of-frame TCRB sequences from naive cells were analyzed. Here the immuneACCESS table is served through TCRdb, limited to in-frame sequences with V and J called. Missing clones are a known gap in these copies; in checked studies unresolved V genes cover under half, and the rest lacks a known reason. That table furnishes V, J and clone size, whereas the DNA furnished D and trimming. The sample profile shows hundreds of thousands of clones; roughly an eighth of them were found once. Of the sample, 0.015% to 0.02% falls within the top ten clones.

The clonotype comes from a man in his thirties or forties with type 1 diabetes. The sequenced sample was naive CD4+ T cells from blood. The cell subset or site tag for this specimen amounts to: true naive CD4+ T cells. The chain is encoded by TRBV14 joined to TRBJ2-7; a weak D assignment points to TRBD1 (5 bases agree). The sequence in DNA is TGTGCCAGCAGCCAATACCAGGGAAGTCAGTACTTC. Its product reads: CASSQYQGSQYF.